Below, 2 T cell receptor beta chains from the same sample are listed, as sequenced in a study of T cell responses to AZD1222 COVID-19 vaccine. Only in-frame clones appear in the TCRdb table, and some are missing; sequencing was by immunoSEQ multiplex PCR. The data contain 84,000 or so clones, 80% to 90% of them singletons. The material sequenced was peripheral blood, taken on day 0 of AZD1222 vaccination. The receptors were gathered from an adult in good health.

The V call is TRBV11-3, the J call TRBJ2-7; possible D gene TRBD2, 5 bases. The ends were cut back, 3 bases at V and 7 bases at J, with 19 bases in the middle. This CDR3 spans 15 amino acids. Germline V lookup: CDR1 SGHNT, CDR2 YENEEA. Here the CDR3 reads CASSFGLAGMGEQYF. The CDR3 nucleotides are TGTGCCAGCAGCTTCGGTCTCGCCGGGATGGGGGAGCAGTACTTC.

The chain employs TRBV7-3 and TRBJ2-1, with D tentatively TRBD2 (6 bases). V lost 5 bases, J lost 3 bases, and 17 bases lay in between. CDR1 is SGHTA, CDR2 FQGTGA, per germline. The CDR3 has 16 residues. CDR3 nucleotide sequence: TGTGCCAGCAGCCTCCAAAGCGGAGGGGACTACAATGAGCAGTTCTTC. Translation: CASSLQSGGDYNEQFF.